This TCR beta chain derives from a study of blood T cell repertoires in COVID-19. Study at large: Sources were T cells, B-cell-depleted T cells, or PBMCs; the material itself was cDNA or gDNA.

V lost 2 bases, J lost 7 bases, and 8 bases lay in between. The germline V gene encodes CDR1 DFQATT and CDR2 SNEGSKA (reference sequence). CDR3 length: 11 residues. Assay used: immunoSEQ multiplex PCR; TCRdb lists only in-frame clones, some missing. This table has around 340,000 clones, over 85% appearing once. Seattle researchers signed up patients amid active infection and tracked them longitudinally. The receptor was derived from a woman in her sixties or seventies with COVID-19, enrolled during active disease. The chain has TRBV20-1 and TRBJ1-1, with D possibly TRBD1 on 6 matching bases. The sample was peripheral blood. DNA for the CDR3: TGCAGTGCTAGACCACAGGGTGAAGCTTTCTTT. Translating gives CSARPQGEAFF.